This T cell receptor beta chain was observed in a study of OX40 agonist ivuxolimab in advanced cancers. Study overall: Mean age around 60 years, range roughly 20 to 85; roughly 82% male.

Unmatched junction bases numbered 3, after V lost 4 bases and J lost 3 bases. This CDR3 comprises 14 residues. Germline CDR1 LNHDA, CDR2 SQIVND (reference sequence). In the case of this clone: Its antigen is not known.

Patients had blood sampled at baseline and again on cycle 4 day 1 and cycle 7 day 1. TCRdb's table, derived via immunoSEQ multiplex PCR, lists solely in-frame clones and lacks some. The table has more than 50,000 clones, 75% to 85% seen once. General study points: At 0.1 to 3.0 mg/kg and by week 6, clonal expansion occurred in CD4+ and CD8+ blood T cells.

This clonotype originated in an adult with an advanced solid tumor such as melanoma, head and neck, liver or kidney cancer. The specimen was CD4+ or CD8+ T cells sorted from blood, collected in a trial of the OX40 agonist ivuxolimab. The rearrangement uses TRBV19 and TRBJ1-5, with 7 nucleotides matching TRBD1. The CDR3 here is CASSSTGDNQPQHF. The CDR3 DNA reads TGTGCCAGTAGTAGTACAGGGGACAATCAGCCCCAGCATTTT.